This T cell receptor beta chain was obtained from a study of cytomegalovirus exposure and HLA in healthy donors. V lost 4 bases and J 4 bases, leaving 13 bases between the germline ends. CDR3 length equals 15 residues. Germline V CDR1 and CDR2: LNHNV, YYDKDF (reference sequence). Comment on this clone: What it binds is unknown.

Both 60 Vbeta primers and 13 Jbeta primers went into the PCR. Here immunoSEQ multiplex PCR was the method, and the copy in TCRdb shows in-frame clones only, minus some. Recorded here are tens of thousands of clones; the top ten clones represent approximately 3.8%. Notes on the study in general: Sequencing artifact likely explains a cluster of highly shared sequence variants. One later analysis reportedly identified an Asian-associated ancestry cluster that showed fewer N-insertions than the roughly 640-donor mean. It was confirmed in vitro that three of the CMV-associated chains were specific for CMV antigens. For presence/absence analyses, sequencing depth was assumed to be roughly uniform across donors.

Sequencing input: PBMCs. The clonotype originates from a female donor in good health and CMV-seropositive. The chain links TRBV15 to TRBJ2-2, with D possibly TRBD1 on 6 matching bases. CDR3 DNA: TGTGCCACCAGCACAACAGGGTTGGGCACCGGGGAGCTGTTTTTT. This translates into CATSTTGLGTGELFF.